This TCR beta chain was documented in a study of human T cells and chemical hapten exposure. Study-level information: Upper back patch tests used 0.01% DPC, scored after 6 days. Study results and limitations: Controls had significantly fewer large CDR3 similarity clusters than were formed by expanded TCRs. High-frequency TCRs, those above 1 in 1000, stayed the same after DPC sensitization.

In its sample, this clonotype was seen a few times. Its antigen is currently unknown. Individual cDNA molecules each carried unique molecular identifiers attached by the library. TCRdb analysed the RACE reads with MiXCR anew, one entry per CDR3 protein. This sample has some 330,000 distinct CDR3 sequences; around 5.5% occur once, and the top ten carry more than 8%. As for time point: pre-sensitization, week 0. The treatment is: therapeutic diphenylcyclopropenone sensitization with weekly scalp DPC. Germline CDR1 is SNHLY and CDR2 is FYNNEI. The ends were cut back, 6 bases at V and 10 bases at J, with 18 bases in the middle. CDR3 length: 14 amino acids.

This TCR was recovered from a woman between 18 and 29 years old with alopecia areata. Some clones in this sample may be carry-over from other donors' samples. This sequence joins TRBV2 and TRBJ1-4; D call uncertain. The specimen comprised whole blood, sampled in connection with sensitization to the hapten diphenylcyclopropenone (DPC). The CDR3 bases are TGTGCCAGCAGGACGGCCTTAACGGTTGGAAAACTGTTTTTT. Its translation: CASRTALTVGKLFF.